The subject of this entry is one T cell receptor beta chain. Other nucleotide sequences in the sample specify the same CDR3. Adults between roughly 18 and 89 years of age took part from 20 to 25 US areas. The data were taken from a study of blood T cell repertoires in COVID-19. Turning to the study itself: The samples span acute and convalescent COVID-19 from the United States, Italy and Spain. T cells, B-cell-depleted T cells, or PBMCs supplied cDNA or gDNA.

Profiling relied on immunoSEQ multiplex PCR, and the TCRdb table lists in-frame clones only, not all of them. The table records 200,000 to 250,000 clones, more than 80% of them present only once. The TCR sequence derives from a man aged 55 to 69 who had recovered from COVID-19. Sequencing input: PBMCs or T cells enriched from blood (not recorded which).

CDR3 nucleotides: TGTGCCAGCAGTCCTCCCGGGACAGGAAACTATGGCTACACCTTC. Translated: CASSPPGTGNYGYTF. The rearrangement uses TRBV27 and TRBJ1-2, with 8 bases aligning to TRBD1. V was pared by 5 bases and J by 2 bases, with 7 bases of the junction left unmatched. Germline V gives CDR1 MNHEY, CDR2 SMNVEV (reference sequence). The CDR3 contains 15 residues.